This T cell receptor beta chain was profiled in a study of T cells in Graves' hyperthyroidism and ophthalmopathy. Across the whole study: Peripheral blood samples were taken at initial diagnosis, prior to any treatment.

Hyperthyroidism was newly diagnosed in patients aged 18 to 65 (duration under 2 months). PBMCs came from around 9.7 ml fresh peripheral blood. RNA transcripts gave rise to amplified TCR beta CDR3 regions. Researchers ran a first-round RT-PCR on the TCR CDR3 using the HTBI primer set. Each CDR3 protein gets one entry after TCRdb re-called the multiplex PCR reads with MiXCR. The data show over 200,000 distinct CDR3 sequences, about 18% seen once. This CDR3 comprises 15 residues. Germline CDR1 and CDR2: SGHRS and YFSETQ. Germline trimming cut 4 bases from V and 1 base from J; bases unmatched to any gene: 7. Points from the study as a whole: Peripheral blood also featured most of the thyroid clonotypes expanded above 0.001.

This clonotype was observed many times. The target antigen is unknown. This clonotype was obtained from a man aged 35-49 years with Graves' hyperthyroidism. The genes are TRBV5-1 and TRBJ2-5, with TRBD1 matching 7 bases. Sequencing was done on a sample of blood. CDR3 sequence reads: CASSLGTDIQETQYF. The CDR3 DNA is TGCGCCAGCAGCCTGGGGACAGATATCCAAGAGACCCAGTACTTC.